Listed here are 26 T cell receptor beta chains from one sample, sequenced in a study of control samples from healthy donors and cancer patients (dated by TCRdb to 2020 to 2022). The library was obtained by the immunoSEQ multiplex PCR assay. The immuneACCESS repertoire file appears here via TCRdb, limited to in-frame rearrangements. These files lack a portion of the clones; in checked studies, under half of the deficit traces to unresolved V genes, and the cause of the others is not known. Recorded for this sample are roughly 86,000 clones; around 91% of them occurred a single time. In total, the top ten clones hold approximately 15% of the sample. Material for sequencing was blood. The receptors here all came from a man aged 30 to 45 in good health.

The J gene is TRBJ1-1, the V gene TRBV4-3; 9 positions agree with TRBD1. Germline V gene sequence: CDR1 LGHNA, CDR2 YSLEER. This CDR3 is built from 15 residues. The V and J ends lost 0 bases and 4 bases, in that order; junction bases with no gene match: 3. Here the CDR3 DNA reads TGCGCCAGCAGCCAAGAGGGGACAGGGAGCACTGAAGCTTTCTTT. Translating it yields CASSQEGTGSTEAFF.

The genes are TRBV5-1 and TRBJ2-4; 8 bases align to TRBD1. Germline V CDR1 and CDR2: SGHRS, YFSETQ. V gave up 4 bases and J gave up 6 bases; unmatched junction bases: 6. This CDR3 contains 14 residues. The CDR3 DNA reads as TGCGCCAGCAGCCGAGGACAGGGACGAAACATTCAGTACTTC. Protein product: CASSRGQGRNIQYF.

J is TRBJ1-5 and V is TRBV6-5; TRBD1 might be the D (6 bases). Germline V lookup: CDR1 MNHEY, CDR2 SVGAGI. The V and J ends lost 5 bases and 0 bases respectively, with 8 bases between them. The CDR3 extends over 14 amino acids. The DNA of the CDR3 is TGTGCCAGCAGTCTGGACAGTAGCAATCAGCCCCAGCATTTT. It translates to CASSLDSSNQPQHF.

The J gene is TRBJ1-5, the V gene TRBV7-9; the match to TRBD1 covers 8 bases. CDR3 length: 15 amino acids. The J segment lost 0 bases and the V segment lost 5 bases, leaving 3 bases of the junction unmatched. CDR1 SEHNR and CDR2 FQNEAQ come from the germline V gene (reference sequence). The CDR3, as DNA: TGTGCCAGCAGCCTCGGACAGGGTAGCAATCAGCCCCAGCATTTT. Translation gives CASSLGQGSNQPQHF.

The CDR3 sequence: CAIPHQNTEAFF. The DNA for the CDR3 is TGTGCCATCCCCCACCAGAACACTGAAGCTTTCTTT. The rearrangement joins TRBV10-3 to TRBJ1-1; D unresolved. Germline V gives CDR1 ENHRY, CDR2 SYGVKD. The CDR3 contains 12 residues. V was cut by 8 bases and J by 1 base, with 8 bases left in between.

The chain is built from TRBV3-1 (or the pseudogene TRBV3-2) and TRBJ1-4; 9 bases are shared with TRBD1. The length of the CDR3 is 17 residues. V shed 3 bases and J 1 base; nucleotides not matched to a gene: 6. Germline CDR1 and CDR2: LGHDT and YNNKEL (reference sequence). The CDR3 nucleotides are TGTGCCAGCAGCCATTGGGACAGGGTCAAAACTAATGAAAAACTGTTTTTT. Protein sequence: CASSHWDRVKTNEKLFF.

The chain combines TRBV29-1 with TRBJ1-2; no clear D. Germline assignment: CDR1 SQVTM and CDR2 ANQGSEA. V was shortened by 5 bases and J by 2 bases, with 12 bases between the two germline ends. The CDR3 spans 13 residues. The CDR3 sequence is CSVNGNLNYGYTF. Here the CDR3 DNA reads TGCAGCGTTAATGGGAATCTAAACTATGGCTACACCTTC.

The chain uses TRBV19 and TRBJ1-5, with D possibly TRBD1 on 5 matching bases. Germline CDR1 reads LNHDA; CDR2 reads SQIVND (reference sequence). CDR3 length: 12 residues. Trimming left V 5 bases short and J 6 bases short, with 8 bases between. Here the CDR3 reads CASSGTGQPQHF. CDR3 DNA sequence: TGTGCCAGTAGTGGCACAGGTCAGCCCCAGCATTTT. Filled out from reference TRBV19 and TRBJ1-5, the complete variable domain reads DGGITQSPKYLFRKEGQNVTLSCEQNLNHDAMYWYRQDPGQGLRLIYYSQIVNDFQKGDIAEGYSVSREKKESFPLTVTSAQKNPTAFYLCASSGTGQPQHFGDGTRLSIL.

The chain combines TRBV10-1 with TRBJ2-7; a possible D gene is TRBD1 (5 bases). CDR3 length: 11 amino acids. Trimming took 9 bases from V and 6 from J, leaving 12 bases between them. The germline V gene has CDR1 WNHNN and CDR2 SYGVQD (reference sequence). CDR3 in DNA: TGCGCCAGGTCGACAGTCGGCGAGCAGTACTTC. Amino acid sequence: CARSTVGEQYF.

This CDR3 is CAWSPLPRAEAFF. CDR3 nucleotides: TGTGCCTGGAGTCCCCTCCCTAGAGCTGAAGCTTTCTTT. This chain joins TRBV30 and TRBJ1-1; D unclear. Germline loops: CDR1 GTSNPN, CDR2 SVGIG (reference sequence). There are 13 residues in the CDR3. V dropped 2 bases and J dropped 6 bases, with 13 bases sitting between them.

The chain couples TRBV28 to TRBJ2-5; the match to TRBD1 covers 7 bases. Germline values: CDR1 MDHEN, CDR2 SYDVKM. The V and J ends lost 4 bases and 3 bases, in that order; junction bases with no gene match: 8. CDR3 length equals 15 residues. CDR3 sequence: CASSSGQIKKETQYF. CDR3 DNA: TGTGCCAGCAGTTCGGGACAGATTAAGAAAGAGACCCAGTACTTC.

V is TRBV15 and J is TRBJ1-1; D remains ambiguous. Germline values: CDR1 LNHNV, CDR2 YYDKDF (reference sequence). V shed 1 base and J shed 5 bases, with 11 bases lying between them. The CDR3 covers 14 residues. The CDR3 DNA follows: TGTGCCACCAGCAGAGTGAGGGTTGTTACTGAAGCTTTCTTT. Encoded protein: CATSRVRVVTEAFF.

The chain uses TRBV25-1 and TRBJ1-1, with TRBD1 as a possible D gene (5 bases). Germline V gene data show CDR1 as MGHDK and CDR2 as SYGVNS. The V gene lost 2 bases and the J gene lost 0 bases, with 10 bases spanning the gap. CDR3 size: 15 residues. In DNA form, the CDR3 reads TGTGCCAGCAGTGAAATCGGACACCTGAACACTGAAGCTTTCTTT. It specifies CASSEIGHLNTEAFF.

The genes are TRBV10-3 and TRBJ2-1, with 9 bases matching TRBD2. Germline loops: CDR1 ENHRY, CDR2 SYGVKD. The junction had 10 bases not matched to a gene; V was cut back by 2 bases and J by 5 bases. CDR3 length: 17 residues. The CDR3 sequence: CAISEGAGGTGNNEQFF. The CDR3 DNA is TGTGCCATCAGTGAGGGGGCGGGGGGGACGGGTAACAATGAGCAGTTCTTC.

The rearrangement uses TRBV11-3 and TRBJ2-2, with a tentative D call TRBD2 (6 bases). CDR1 and CDR2 (germline): SGHNT, YENEEA. The ends were cut back, 5 bases at V and 7 bases at J, with 20 bases in the middle. The CDR3 runs 16 residues. The CDR3 loop is CASSRSGEALFGELFF. In nucleotides, the CDR3 is TGTGCCAGCAGCCGGTCGGGGGAGGCCCTATTCGGGGAGCTGTTTTTT.

The V call is TRBV4-3, the J call TRBJ2-2, with D hard to call. Germline loops: CDR1 LGHNA, CDR2 YSLEER. V lost 0 bases and J 4 bases, leaving 9 bases between the germline ends. This CDR3 has 15 residues. The CDR3 is CASSQDFQVTGELFF. The DNA for the CDR3 is TGCGCCAGCAGCCAAGATTTTCAGGTCACCGGGGAGCTGTTTTTT.

This chain connects TRBV6-1 to TRBJ2-7; TRBD1 matches at 8 bases. The V and J ends lost 2 bases and 2 bases, in that order; junction bases with no gene match: 8. The germline gives CDR1 MNHNS, CDR2 SASEGT. The CDR3 covers 16 residues. In DNA, the CDR3 is TGTGCCAGCAGTGAATTTAAAGGGACAGGAGCCTACGAGCAGTACTTC. Protein sequence: CASSEFKGTGAYEQYF.

This chain links TRBV18 with TRBJ2-3; D gene uncertain. The CDR3 loop spans 13 amino acids. V was shortened by 2 bases and J by 1 base, with 4 bases between the two germline ends. Germline V gene data show CDR1 as KGHSH and CDR2 as LQKENI. CDR3 residues: CASSPTGTDTQYF. CDR3 nucleotide sequence: TGTGCCAGCTCACCAACAGGCACAGATACGCAGTATTTT.

V and J are TRBV6-2 or TRBV6-3 and TRBJ2-7; 7 positions agree with TRBD2. The V and J ends lost 6 bases and 6 bases, in that order; junction bases with no gene match: 11. The CDR3 spans 14 residues. Germline V gives CDR1 MNHEY, CDR2 SVGEGT. CDR3 in DNA: TGTGCCAGCAGCCGCGGGAGCCCTCTTCTCGAGCAGTACTTC. Translation gives CASSRGSPLLEQYF.

The rearrangement links TRBV27 to TRBJ1-2; 7 nucleotides line up with TRBD1. The CDR3 covers 18 residues. After removal of 0 bases from V and 4 bases from J, the junction contained 14 bases not matched to a gene. Germline CDR1 MNHEY, CDR2 SMNVEV (reference sequence). DNA of the CDR3: TGTGCCAGCAGTTTATCTCGACAGGGAATTGGCCTAATCTATGGCTACACCTTC. This translates into CASSLSRQGIGLIYGYTF.

The chain couples TRBV7-9 to TRBJ1-2; 10 bases are shared with TRBD1. This CDR3 has 15 amino acids. Germline trimming cut 5 bases from V and 4 bases from J; bases unmatched to any gene: 7. From germline, CDR1 is SEHNR and CDR2 FQNEAQ (reference sequence). CDR3 nucleotide sequence: TGTGCCAGCAGCGCTCCGGGACAGGGGATCTATGGCTACACCTTC. Encoded protein: CASSAPGQGIYGYTF.

The rearrangement uses TRBV4-1 and TRBJ2-7; 13 bases map to TRBD2. CDR3 length equals 15 residues. Germline V gene sequence: CDR1 MGHRA, CDR2 YSYEKL. V shed 3 bases, J shed 7 bases, and the junction held 6 bases outside the gene matches. The CDR3 bases are TGCGCCAGCAGCCACGGACTAGCGGGAGTAGGTGAGCAGTACTTC. The encoded protein is CASSHGLAGVGEQYF.

The genes are TRBV7-2 and TRBJ2-7; D call uncertain. V lost 1 base, J lost 0 bases, and 10 bases lay in between. The V gene's germline CDR1 is SGHTA and CDR2 FQGNSA. The CDR3 sequence is 15 residues long. DNA for the CDR3: TGTGCCAGCAGCTTAGACTCTTCGAGCTCCTACGAGCAGTACTTC. Its translation: CASSLDSSSSYEQYF.

This clone came up once. V gene TRBV7-6 combines with J gene TRBJ1-2, with 11 bases matching TRBD1. J was trimmed by 5 bases and V by 1 base; bases with no gene match: 9. This CDR3 comprises 17 residues. CDR1 is SGHVS and CDR2 is FNYEAQ in the germline V gene. CDR3 in amino acids: CASSLGRGQGVRYGYTF. The CDR3 DNA reads as TGTGCCAGCAGCTTAGGGAGGGGACAGGGGGTGCGATATGGCTACACCTTC.

The CDR3 DNA sequence: TGTGCCAGCACACAGGGGGGGGTGAACACTGAAGCTTTCTTT. Its protein is CASTQGGVNTEAFF. This rearrangement joins TRBV2 to TRBJ1-1; 8 bases agree with TRBD1. CDR3 length: 14 residues. V lost 7 bases, J lost 0 bases, and 4 bases stayed unmatched. Per the germline V gene, CDR1 is SNHLY and CDR2 is FYNNEI.

CDR3 nucleotide sequence: TGTGCTAGTGGTTTGGTTCCAGCCAGCTCCTACAATGAGCAGTTCTTC. The encoded protein is CASGLVPASSYNEQFF. This chain links TRBV12-5 with TRBJ2-1; D is unresolved. Germline CDR1 LGHNT, CDR2 FRNRAP. The CDR3 covers 16 residues. V lost 0 bases, J lost 0 bases, and 9 bases lay in between.